This T cell receptor beta chain was captured in a study of T cells after yellow fever vaccination (dated by TCRdb to 2018 to 2020). Some background on the complete study: The SMART-Seq v4 Ultra Low Input RNA kit was used to prepare libraries from fractions with low cell numbers. Bulk TCR alpha and beta repertoires were sequenced longitudinally to track T-cell clones before and after primary and booster YFV17D yellow fever vaccination. Two healthy male donors, one aged 18 to 30 and one aged 30 to 40 years, made up the cohort. Blood was collected at multiple timepoints before and after primary and secondary immunization, and bulk PBMC replicates and cell subsets were isolated. Findings and caveats that apply to the study as a whole: Because abundant contaminating clonotypes from the bulk population could be contained in FACS-sorted repertoires, computational filtering was required. Because the study included only a couple of donors, the extent to which the findings can be generalized is limited. After the booster, most of the clones that had expanded following primary vaccination were detected again (just under 97% of CD4 and around 90% of CD8), which suggests that memory was broadly maintained. Compared with the primary T-cell response, the secondary T-cell response was faster but weaker, reaching its peak on day 5 rather than on day 15. A small fraction of clonotypes appeared in both the CD4 and CD8 compartments, likely as a result of convergent recombination.

The junction carries 4 bases between V and J, which are trimmed by 3 bases and 1 base respectively. The germline V gene yields SGHRS for CDR1 and YFSETQ for CDR2. The CDR3 runs 13 amino acids, cysteine and phenylalanine included. This entry keeps only the CDR3 DNA: 39 bases, framed from base 1. TCRdb records Illumina NovaSeq 6000 as the sequencer. Synthesis of TCR cDNA relied on 5'RACE template switching, a step that introduced a universal primer site along with unique molecular identifiers. Priming for cDNA synthesis came from both the TCR alpha and TCR beta constant segments. Two PCR steps were used to amplify libraries, with sample barcodes and sequencing adapters being added in the second step. Sequencing of libraries was done on Illumina HiSeq 2500 (2x100 bp) or NovaSeq (2x150 bp). The paper's data handling went like this. MIGEC was used to demultiplex reads and collapse the reads into UMI consensus sequences, and MiXCR was used for V(D)J alignment. Using edgeR on replicate PBMC samples, clonotypes were called vaccine-responding if FDR was below 0.01 and the log2 fold change was above 5 up to day 15. Bulk clonotypes were assigned CD4 or CD8 identity according to which sequenced CD4 or CD8 repertoire held them at higher abundance. Starting from the raw public reads, TCRdb applied fastp trimming at Q25, assembled clones with MiXCR and retained in-frame beta chains. Rows merge per CDR3 protein into single entries with the most common DNA and genes. The V and J calls here are based on TCRdb, not the publication. In all, the sample holds some 240,000 distinct CDR3 sequences, and around 4.9% of those were seen once. In total, the top ten clones hold roughly 3.4% of the sample.

This clonotype has at least ten counts. Its antigen is currently not known. Base qualities are missing; no much larger clone stands one base away. The meaning of the sample's treatment or condition label: live attenuated yellow fever vaccine strain. A standard Ficoll-Paque protocol was used to isolate PBMCs from peripheral blood. Dynabeads CD4 and CD8 positive selection kits were used to isolate CD4 and CD8 T-cell fractions. RNA was extracted with TriZol from bulk PBMCs, CD4 and CD8 fractions, and dextramer-positive and dextramer-negative fractions. Source: CD4+ T cells sorted from PBMCs, taken on the day of the yellow fever booster vaccination. The sequence derives from a man between 18 and 29 years old who received the YFV17D yellow fever vaccine. This sequence uses TRBV5-1 and TRBJ2-2, with the D gene too uncertain to name. In nucleotide form, the sequence is TGCGCCAGCAGCTCGGGGAACACCGGGGAGCTGTTTTTT. This encodes CASSSGNTGELFF.